This TCR beta chain was obtained from a study of read filtering for tumor transcriptome and immune sequencing. Study-level information: Transcriptome libraries were built from DNase-treated RNA.

Worth noting for this clonotype: One end of the junction does not line up with germline, which may come from a read error.

This library used about 360 ng RNA and molecular barcoded adaptors spanning alpha/delta and beta/gamma chains. TCRdb re-called the reads through MiXCR, storing one row per CDR3 protein. The data show around 65,000 distinct CDR3 sequences, approximately 18% seen once. What was sequenced was a population of CD138-negative cells sorted from bone marrow. The origin of this receptor is a donor aged 40 or older with multiple myeloma.

The CDR3 coding sequence is TGTGCCAGCAGTGAATGGGTGGGATTAAACAATAAGCAGTTCTTC. Protein product: CASSEWVGLNNKQFF. The J gene is TRBJ2-1, the V gene TRBV2, with D unclear. The germline CDR1 and CDR2 sequences are SNHLY and FYNNEI. There are 15 residues in the CDR3.